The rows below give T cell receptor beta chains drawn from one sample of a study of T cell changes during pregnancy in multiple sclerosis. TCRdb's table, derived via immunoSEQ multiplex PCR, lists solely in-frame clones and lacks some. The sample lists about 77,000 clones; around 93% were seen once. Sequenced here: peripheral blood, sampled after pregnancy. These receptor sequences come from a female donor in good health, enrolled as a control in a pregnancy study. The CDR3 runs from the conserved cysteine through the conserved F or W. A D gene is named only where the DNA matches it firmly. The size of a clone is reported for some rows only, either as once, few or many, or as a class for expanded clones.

CDR3: CASSPDRRDPAKNIQYF
DNA: TGTGCCAGCAGCCCTGACAGACGCGACCCCGCAAAAAACATTCAGTACTTC
J: TRBJ2-4
V: TRBV7-8
size: -
D: -

CDR3: CASSLALVALDEQYF
DNA: TGTGCCAGCAGCTTAGCGCTGGTAGCACTCGACGAGCAGTACTTC
J: TRBJ2-7
V: TRBV7-9
size: -
D: -

CDR3: CASSPGQGDADTQYF
DNA: TGTGCCAGCAGCCCGGGACAGGGTGATGCAGATACGCAGTATTTT
J: TRBJ2-3
V: TRBV11-2
size: -
D: TRBD1

CDR3: CASSPRPSTGIYGYTF
DNA: TGTGCCAGCAGTCCTCGACCCTCAACAGGGATCTATGGCTACACCTTC
J: TRBJ1-2
V: TRBV28
size: -
D: -

CDR3: CASSERAGVYVTEAFF
DNA: TGCGCCAGCAGTGAGAGGGCGGGGGTCTATGTCACTGAAGCTTTCTTT
J: TRBJ1-1
V: TRBV10-2
size: -
D: -

CDR3: CASSSQGLAGGNLQTQYF
DNA: TGTGCCAGCAGCTCCCAGGGACTAGCGGGGGGGAACTTACAGACCCAGTACTTC
J: TRBJ2-5
V: TRBV5-6
size: -
D: TRBD2

CDR3: CASSVAGGKGEQYF
DNA: TGTGCCAGCAGTGTCGCGGGGGGAAAGGGCGAGCAGTACTTC
J: TRBJ2-7
V: TRBV25-1
size: -
D: TRBD2

CDR3: CASSPNRRNEQFF
DNA: TGTGCCAGCTCACCGAACAGGAGAAATGAGCAGTTCTTC
J: TRBJ2-1
V: TRBV18
size: -
D: -

CDR3: CASSLLAGGPGNEQFF
DNA: TGTGCTAGCAGCTTATTAGCGGGAGGGCCGGGCAATGAGCAGTTCTTC
J: TRBJ2-1
V: TRBV7-7
size: -
D: TRBD2

CDR3: CASSVGQGISEQYF
DNA: TGCGCCAGCAGCGTGGGACAGGGAATCAGCGAGCAGTACTTC
J: TRBJ2-7
V: TRBV5-1
size: -
D: TRBD1

CDR3: CAISRLSGSSYEQYF
DNA: TGTGCCATCAGTCGACTATCCGGGAGCTCCTACGAGCAGTACTTC
J: TRBJ2-7
V: TRBV10-3
size: -
D: -

CDR3: CASRSGRETGELFF
DNA: TGTGCCAGCAGAAGCGGGAGAGAGACCGGGGAGCTGTTTTTT
J: TRBJ2-2
V: TRBV6-4
size: -
D: TRBD2

CDR3: CASSLGELAGDTQYF
DNA: TGCGCCAGCAGCTTGGGAGAACTAGCCGGAGATACGCAGTATTTT
J: TRBJ2-3
V: TRBV5-1
size: -
D: -

CDR3: CASSVLAGEDTDTQYF
DNA: TGTGCCAGCAGTGTTCTAGCGGGAGAGGACACAGATACGCAGTATTTT
J: TRBJ2-3
V: TRBV6-4
size: -
D: TRBD2

CDR3: CASSNSGTDTQYF
DNA: TGTGCCAGCAGTAATAGCGGGACAGATACGCAGTATTTT
J: TRBJ2-3
V: TRBV6-4
size: -
D: TRBD2

CDR3: CAWSGPRGYEQYF
DNA: TGTGCCTGGAGTGGGCCTCGGGGGTACGAGCAGTACTTC
J: TRBJ2-7
V: TRBV30
size: -
D: -

CDR3: CASSLGATGYHMDTQYF
DNA: TGCGCCAGCAGCTTGGGGGCGACAGGGTACCACATGGATACGCAGTATTTT
J: TRBJ2-3
V: TRBV5-1
size: -
D: TRBD1

CDR3: CASSWKGGTEAFF
DNA: TGCGCCAGCAGCTGGAAAGGGGGCACTGAAGCTTTCTTT
J: TRBJ1-1
V: TRBV5-1
size: -
D: -

CDR3: CASSTDSFEQFF
DNA: TGTGCCAGCAGCACCGACTCGTTTGAGCAGTTCTTC
J: TRBJ2-1
V: TRBV5-4
size: -
D: -

CDR3: CASSEVSGGGPAQDYGYTF
DNA: TGTGCCAGCAGTGAAGTGAGCGGAGGGGGCCCCGCGCAGGACTATGGCTACACCTTC
J: TRBJ1-2
V: TRBV6-1
size: -
D: TRBD1

CDR3: CASRGNDRDGYTF
DNA: TGTGCCAGCCGTGGAAATGACAGGGATGGCTACACCTTC
J: TRBJ1-2
V: TRBV11-2
size: -
D: TRBD1

CDR3: CASRGVDTSGRPYEQYF
DNA: TGTGCCAGCAGGGGGGTGGACACTAGCGGGAGGCCCTACGAGCAGTACTTC
J: TRBJ2-7
V: TRBV28
size: once
D: TRBD2